This T cell receptor (beta chain) was captured in a study of T cells after yellow fever vaccination. In making TCR cDNA, 5'RACE template switching added a universal primer site and UMIs to it. MiXCR, run by TCRdb on the 5' RACE reads, gives a single entry per CDR3 protein. The repertoire consists of 350,000 to 450,000 distinct CDR3 sequences, with around 19% occurring once and the leading ten covering roughly 19%. Between the trimmed V and J ends, which lost 10 bases and 0 bases, there was a span of 13 bases. CDR3 size: 14 residues. Germline assignment: CDR1 MDHEN and CDR2 SYDVKM. This clonotype was counted only a few times.

The TCR comes from a man between 18 and 35 years old who received the YFV17D yellow fever vaccine. V and J are TRBV28 and TRBJ2-1; no clear D. The sequencing here drew on PBMCs, taken before the yellow fever booster vaccination. The chain's CDR3 is CATALVSSYNEQFF. The DNA for the CDR3 is TGTGCCACAGCATTAGTAAGCTCCTACAATGAGCAGTTCTTC.